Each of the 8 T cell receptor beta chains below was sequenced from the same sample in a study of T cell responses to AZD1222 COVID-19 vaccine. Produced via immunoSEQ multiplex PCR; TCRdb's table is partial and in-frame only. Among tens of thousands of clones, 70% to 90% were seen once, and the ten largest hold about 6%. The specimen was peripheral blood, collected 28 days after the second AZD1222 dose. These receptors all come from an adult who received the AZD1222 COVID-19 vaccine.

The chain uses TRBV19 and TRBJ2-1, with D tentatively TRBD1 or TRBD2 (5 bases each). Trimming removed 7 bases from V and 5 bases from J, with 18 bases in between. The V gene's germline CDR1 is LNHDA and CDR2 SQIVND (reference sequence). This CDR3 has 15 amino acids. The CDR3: CASNPGALWNNEQFF. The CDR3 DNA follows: TGTGCCAGTAACCCCGGGGCTCTCTGGAACAATGAGCAGTTCTTC.

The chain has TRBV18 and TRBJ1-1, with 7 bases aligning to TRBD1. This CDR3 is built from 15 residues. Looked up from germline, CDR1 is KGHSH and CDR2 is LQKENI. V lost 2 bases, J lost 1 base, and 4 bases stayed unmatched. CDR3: CASSPGSGGNTEAFF. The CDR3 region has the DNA TGTGCCAGCTCACCAGGGTCAGGGGGGAACACTGAAGCTTTCTTT.

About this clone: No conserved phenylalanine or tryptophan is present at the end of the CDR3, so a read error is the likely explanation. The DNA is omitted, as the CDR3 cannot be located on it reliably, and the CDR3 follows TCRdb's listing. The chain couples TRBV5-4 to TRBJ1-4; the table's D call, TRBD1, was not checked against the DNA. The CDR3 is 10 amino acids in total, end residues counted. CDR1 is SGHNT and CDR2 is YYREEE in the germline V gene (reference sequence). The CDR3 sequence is CASSRGRTGD.

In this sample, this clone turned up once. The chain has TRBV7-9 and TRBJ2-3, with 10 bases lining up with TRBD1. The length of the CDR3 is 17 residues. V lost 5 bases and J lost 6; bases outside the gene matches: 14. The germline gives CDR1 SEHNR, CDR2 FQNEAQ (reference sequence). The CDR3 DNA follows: TGTGCCAGCAGCCGCGCGTTAACGGGACAGGGGTCGGATACGCAGTATTTT. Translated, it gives CASSRALTGQGSDTQYF.

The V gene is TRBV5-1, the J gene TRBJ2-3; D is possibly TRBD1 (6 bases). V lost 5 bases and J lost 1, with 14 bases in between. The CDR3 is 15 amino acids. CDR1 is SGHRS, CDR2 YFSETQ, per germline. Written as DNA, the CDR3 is TGCGCCAGCAGGTGGGGGCTGGTGGGCACAGATACGCAGTATTTT. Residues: CASRWGLVGTDTQYF.

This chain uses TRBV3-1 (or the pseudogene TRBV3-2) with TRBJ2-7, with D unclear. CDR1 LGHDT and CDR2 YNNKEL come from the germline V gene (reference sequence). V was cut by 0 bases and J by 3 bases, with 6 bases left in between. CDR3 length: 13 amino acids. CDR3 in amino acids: CASSQDWGYEQYF. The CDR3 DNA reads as TGTGCCAGCAGCCAAGATTGGGGCTACGAGCAGTACTTC.

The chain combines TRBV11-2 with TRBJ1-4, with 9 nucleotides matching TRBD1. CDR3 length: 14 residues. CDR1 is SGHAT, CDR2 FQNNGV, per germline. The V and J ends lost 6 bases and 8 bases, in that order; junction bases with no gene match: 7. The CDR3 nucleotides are TGTGCCAGCAGTTTCAGGACAGGGGACGAAAAACTGTTTTTT. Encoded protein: CASSFRTGDEKLFF.

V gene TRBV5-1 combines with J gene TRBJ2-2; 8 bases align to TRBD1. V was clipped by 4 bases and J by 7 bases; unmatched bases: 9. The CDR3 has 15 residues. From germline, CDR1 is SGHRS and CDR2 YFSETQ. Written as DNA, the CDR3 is TGCGCCAGCAGCCCGTGGACAGGGAGAGGCGGGGAGCTGTTTTTT. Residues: CASSPWTGRGGELFF.